These T cell receptor beta chains were read from a single sample in a study of blood T cell repertoires in COVID-19. Sequencing was performed with immunoSEQ multiplex PCR; in TCRdb, only in-frame clones are kept and a portion is missing. The sample lists tens of thousands of clones; about 91% were seen once. Source material: peripheral blood. These receptors were obtained from a woman over 75 with acute or convalescent COVID-19. The CDR3 runs from the conserved cysteine through the conserved F or W. Each record gives: D gene, clone size, V gene, J gene, CDR3 protein, CDR3 DNA. A D gene is named only where the DNA matches it firmly. Expanded clones are given a class, and other clones once, few, many or no size at all.

>NA|NA|TRBV5-6|TRBJ1-1
CASSFWGRVLNTEAFF
TGTGCCAGCAGCTTTTGGGGCAGGGTCCTTAACACTGAAGCTTTCTTT
>NA|NA|TRBV15|TRBJ1-2
CATSKELANYGYTF
TGTGCCACCAGCAAAGAGTTAGCTAACTATGGCTACACCTTC
>NA|NA|TRBV19|TRBJ1-5
CASSQRDTDQPQHF
TGTGCCAGTAGTCAAAGGGACACTGATCAGCCCCAGCATTTT
>TRBD1|NA|TRBV25-1|TRBJ2-2
CASRGTANTGELFF
TGTGCCAGCAGAGGGACAGCCAACACCGGGGAGCTGTTTTTT
>TRBD1|NA|TRBV23-1|TRBJ2-7
CASNRQGPYEQYF
TGCGCCAGTAACCGACAGGGGCCCTACGAGCAGTACTTC
>NA|once|TRBV5-1|TRBJ2-7
CASSLTGGVTYEQYF
TGCGCCAGCAGCTTGACCGGGGGTGTGACCTACGAGCAGTACTTC
>NA|once|TRBV27|TRBJ1-5
CASSSLVGGQPQHF
TGTGCCAGCAGTTCCTTGGTTGGAGGTCAGCCCCAGCATTTT
>NA|NA|TRBV19|TRBJ2-5
CASSHGKVWTDQETQYF
TGTGCCAGTAGTCACGGGAAGGTGTGGACGGATCAAGAGACCCAGTACTTC
>TRBD1|NA|TRBV2|TRBJ1-5
CASRRGQGMGQPQHF
TGTGCCAGCAGGAGGGGACAGGGGATGGGTCAGCCCCAGCATTTT
>NA|NA|TRBV19|TRBJ1-4
CASSIKGERKLFF
TGTGCCAGTAGTATTAAAGGGGAAAGAAAACTGTTTTTT
>TRBD2|NA|TRBV11-2|TRBJ2-1
CASSLRASGGANEQFF
TGTGCCAGCAGCTTGCGGGCCAGCGGGGGGGCTAATGAGCAGTTCTTC
>TRBD2|NA|TRBV2|TRBJ2-5
CASSEGTSGYQETQYF
TGTGCCAGCAGTGAGGGGACTAGCGGGTACCAAGAGACCCAGTACTTC
>TRBD1|NA|TRBV27|TRBJ1-4
CASSARTGFNEKLFF
TGTGCCAGCAGCGCCCGGACAGGGTTTAATGAAAAACTGTTTTTT
>TRBD1|few|TRBV11-2|TRBJ1-1
CASSSTTGLEAFF
TGTGCCAGCAGCTCGACGACAGGGCTTGAAGCTTTCTTT
>TRBD1|once|TRBV19|TRBJ1-2
CASSRDRVDGYTF
TGTGCCAGTTCCCGCGACAGGGTTGATGGCTACACCTTC
>TRBD1|NA|TRBV12-5|TRBJ1-5
CASGSDRGGPQHF
TGTGCTAGTGGTTCTGACAGGGGTGGGCCCCAGCATTTT
>TRBD1|NA|TRBV7-2|TRBJ2-2
CASSSPGTGFDIPGELFF
TGTGCCAGCAGCAGTCCCGGGACAGGGTTTGACATCCCCGGGGAGCTGTTTTTT
>NA|NA|TRBV7-7|TRBJ2-1
CALQPNEQFF
TGTGCTCTACAGCCCAATGAGCAGTTCTTC
>TRBD1|NA|TRBV6-5|TRBJ1-2
CASSPDRAYGYTF
TGTGCCAGCAGCCCAGACAGGGCCTATGGCTACACCTTC
>TRBD1|NA|TRBV3-1/TRBV3-2|TRBJ1-1
CASSRRYRDRGRNTEAFF
TGTGCCAGCAGCCGCAGGTACCGGGACAGGGGACGGAACACTGAAGCTTTCTTT
>NA|NA|TRBV5-1|TRBJ2-1
CASSSQIETFHEQFF
TGCGCCAGCAGCTCCCAAATAGAAACTTTTCATGAGCAGTTCTTC
>NA|NA|TRBV2|TRBJ1-5
CASSYEGVLRNQPQHF
TGTGCCAGCAGTTACGAGGGTGTATTACGCAATCAGCCCCAGCATTTT
>NA|NA|TRBV2|TRBJ2-3
CASSRLATDTQYF
TGTGCCAGCAGCCGGCTAGCGACAGATACGCAGTATTTT
>NA|few|TRBV9|TRBJ1-1
CASSVEEGTEAFF
TGTGCCAGCAGCGTAGAGGAGGGAACTGAAGCTTTCTTT
>TRBD1|NA|TRBV25-1|TRBJ1-3
CASSSTGGSISGNTIYF
TGTGCCAGCAGTTCCACAGGGGGCTCCATCTCTGGAAACACCATATATTTT
>TRBD1|NA|TRBV7-9|TRBJ2-7
CASSSGQYSYEQYF
TGTGCCAGCAGCTCGGGACAGTACTCCTACGAGCAGTACTTC
>TRBD2|NA|TRBV18|TRBJ2-7
CASSRGDSGLAYEQYF
TGTGCCAGCTCCCGGGGGGATAGCGGCTTGGCGTACGAGCAGTACTTC
>NA|NA|TRBV2|TRBJ1-1
CASSRGGLNTEAFF
TGTGCCAGCAGCCGAGGGGGATTGAACACTGAAGCTTTCTTT
>TRBD2|NA|TRBV9|TRBJ2-1
CASSTSGGAYRYNEQFF
TGTGCCAGCAGCACCAGCGGGGGGGCCTATAGGTACAATGAGCAGTTCTTC
>TRBD1|NA|TRBV2|TRBJ2-1
CASTGTGVRNEQFF
TGTGCCAGCACCGGGACAGGGGTGAGAAATGAGCAGTTCTTC
>NA|NA|TRBV4-3|TRBJ1-3
CASSQDVQVGNTIYF
TGCGCCAGCAGCCAAGACGTCCAGGTTGGAAACACCATATATTTT